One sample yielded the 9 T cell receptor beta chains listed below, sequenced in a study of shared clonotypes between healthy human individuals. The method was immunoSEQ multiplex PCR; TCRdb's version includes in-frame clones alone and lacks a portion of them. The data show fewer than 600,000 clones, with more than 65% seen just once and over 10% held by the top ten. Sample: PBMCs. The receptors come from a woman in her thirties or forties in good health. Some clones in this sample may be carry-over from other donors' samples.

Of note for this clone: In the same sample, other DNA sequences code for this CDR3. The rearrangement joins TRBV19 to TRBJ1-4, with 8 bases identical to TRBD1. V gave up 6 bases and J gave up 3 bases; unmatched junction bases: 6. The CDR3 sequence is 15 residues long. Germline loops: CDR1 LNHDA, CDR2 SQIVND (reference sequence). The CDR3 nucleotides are TGTGCCAGTAGGGGCAGGGGGCCTTCTAATGAAAAACTGTTTTTT. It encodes CASRGRGPSNEKLFF.

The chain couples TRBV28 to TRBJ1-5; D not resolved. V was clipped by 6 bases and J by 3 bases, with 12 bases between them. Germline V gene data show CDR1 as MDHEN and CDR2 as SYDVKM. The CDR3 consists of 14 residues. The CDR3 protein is CASSRSGDNQPQHF. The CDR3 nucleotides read TGTGCCAGCAGCCGCAGCGGGGACAATCAGCCCCAGCATTTT.

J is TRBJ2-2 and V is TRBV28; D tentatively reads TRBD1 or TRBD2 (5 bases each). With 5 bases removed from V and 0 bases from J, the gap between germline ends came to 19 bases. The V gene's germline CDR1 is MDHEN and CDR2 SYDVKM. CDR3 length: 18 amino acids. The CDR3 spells CASSPHPSGTTNTGELFF. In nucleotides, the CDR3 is TGTGCCAGCAGTCCACACCCCAGTGGGACGACGAACACCGGGGAGCTGTTTTTT.

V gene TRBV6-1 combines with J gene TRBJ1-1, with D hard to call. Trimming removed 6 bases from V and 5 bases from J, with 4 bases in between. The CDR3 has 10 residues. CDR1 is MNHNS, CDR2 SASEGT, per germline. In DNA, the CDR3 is TGTGCCAGCAGGGGAACTGAAGCTTTCTTT. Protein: CASRGTEAFF.

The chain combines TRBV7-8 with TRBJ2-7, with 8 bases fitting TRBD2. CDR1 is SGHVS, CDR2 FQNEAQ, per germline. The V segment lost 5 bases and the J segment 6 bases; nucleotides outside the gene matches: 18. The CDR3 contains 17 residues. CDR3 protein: CASSRRRLAGRFLEQYF. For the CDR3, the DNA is TGTGCCAGCAGCAGAAGGAGGTTAGCGGGAAGGTTCCTCGAGCAGTACTTC.

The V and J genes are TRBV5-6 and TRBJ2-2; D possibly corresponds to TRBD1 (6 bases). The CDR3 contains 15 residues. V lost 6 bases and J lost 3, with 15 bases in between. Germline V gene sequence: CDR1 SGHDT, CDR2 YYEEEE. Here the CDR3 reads CASTKRTEYTGELFF. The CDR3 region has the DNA TGTGCCAGCACCAAACGGACAGAGTACACCGGGGAGCTGTTTTTT.

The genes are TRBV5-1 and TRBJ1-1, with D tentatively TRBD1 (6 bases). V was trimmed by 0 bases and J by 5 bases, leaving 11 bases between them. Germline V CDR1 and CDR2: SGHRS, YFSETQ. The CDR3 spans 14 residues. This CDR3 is CASSLASGATEAFF. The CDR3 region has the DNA TGCGCCAGCAGCTTGGCCTCAGGGGCGACTGAAGCTTTCTTT.

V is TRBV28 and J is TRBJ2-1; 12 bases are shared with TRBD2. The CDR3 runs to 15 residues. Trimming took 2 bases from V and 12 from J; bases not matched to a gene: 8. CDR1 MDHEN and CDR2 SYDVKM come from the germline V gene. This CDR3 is CASSLGGSSGRVQFF. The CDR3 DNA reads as TGTGCCAGCAGTTTAGGGGGATCTAGCGGGAGGGTGCAGTTCTTC.

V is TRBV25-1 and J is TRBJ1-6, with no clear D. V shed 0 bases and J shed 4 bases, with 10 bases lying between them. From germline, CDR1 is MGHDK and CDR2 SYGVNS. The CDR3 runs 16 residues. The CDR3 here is CASSEYRGAYNSPLHF. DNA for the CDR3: TGTGCCAGCAGTGAATATCGGGGAGCATATAATTCACCCCTCCACTTT. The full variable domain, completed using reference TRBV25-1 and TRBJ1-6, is EADIYQTPRYLVIGTGKKITLECSQTMGHDKMYWYQQDPGMELHLIHYSYGVNSTEKGDLSSESTVSRIRTEHFPLTLESARPSHTSQYLCASSEYRGAYNSPLHFGNGTRLTVT.